The source of this TCR beta chain is a study of T cells in Graves' hyperthyroidism and ophthalmopathy. Study-level background: Peripheral blood specimens were obtained at initial diagnosis, prior to any treatment.

This clonotype was detected ten times or more. What it binds is unknown. Orbital computed tomography and thyroid ultrasound, together with serum TRAb and thyroxine and clinical symptoms, were used for diagnoses. Study findings and constraints: Most thyroid clonotypes with frequency above 0.001 were detected in blood.

Trimming took off 4 bases at V and 6 bases at J, with 22 bases between the two ends. The V gene's germline CDR1 is SQVTM and CDR2 ANQGSEA. The CDR3 runs 15 residues. Template material for amplifying TCR beta CDR3 regions consisted of RNA transcripts. TCR CDR3 regions were first amplified by RT-PCR with HTBI primers. TCRdb used MiXCR to reprocess the multiplex PCR reads, holding one entry per CDR3 protein. The sample has a few hundred thousand distinct CDR3 sequences, 21% seen once. The V and J genes are TRBV29-1 and TRBJ2-7; tentatively, D is TRBD1 (6 bases). The specimen was blood. This receptor was identified in a woman in her 50s with Graves' hyperthyroidism. CDR3 nucleotide sequence: TGCAGCGTTGTAGCCACCCAGGGACATAGTTCCGAGCAGTACTTC. Encoded protein: CSVVATQGHSSEQYF.